These T cell receptor beta chains were read from a single sample in a study of cytomegalovirus exposure and HLA in healthy donors. Generated by immunoSEQ multiplex PCR, the TCRdb table keeps only in-frame clones and is missing some. The repertoire has approximately 170,000 clones, more than 70% of them found once; the top ten carry 10%. Sequenced input: PBMCs. The source is a man younger than 45 in good health and CMV-seropositive. Both conserved end residues are trimmed from each CDR3.

>TRBJ1-5|TRBV28
ASSSAGGGNQPQH
>TRBJ1-4|TRBV18
ASSFRVATNEKLF
>TRBJ2-7|TRBV7-6
ASSLISGSQYEQY
>TRBJ2-7|TRBV5-1
ASSRTSGAYEQY
>TRBJ2-7|TRBV7-2
ASSRYAGQSYEQY
>TRBJ1-1|TRBV11-2
ASSLSRGMNTEAF
>TRBJ2-5|TRBV19
ASSSGQGKETQY
>TRBJ2-7|TRBV25-1
ARDIRDSEGDEQY
>TRBJ1-2|TRBV6-1
ASSVSEWETYGYT
>TRBJ2-1|TRBV7-9
ASSLLGTGGSYNEQF
>TRBJ2-3|TRBV9
ASSVGDRGGDTQY
>TRBJ1-1|TRBV28
ASSFSGTPEAF
>TRBJ2-1|TRBV18
ASSPQRQGVYNEQF
>TRBJ2-3|TRBV9
ASSVSRGFDTQY
>TRBJ1-5|TRBV5-3
ARSLRQMGNQPQH
>TRBJ2-7|TRBV27
ASSLYGKGAYEQY
>TRBJ2-1|TRBV6-5
ASSYSGLAGENEQF
>TRBJ2-7|TRBV30
AWSDTYEQY
>.|TRBV7-2
ASSPNLRRAPYNEQF
>TRBJ2-7|TRBV30
AWSLSYYEQY
>TRBJ2-7|TRBV18
ASSPIKPAGLGEQY
>TRBJ1-5|TRBV2
ASRDTYSNQPQH
>TRBJ1-1|TRBV28
ASSLTTAYTEAF
>TRBJ1-1|TRBV9
ASSVGFPGSGNTEAF
>TRBJ2-5|TRBV29-1
SVEIDFQETQY
>TRBJ2-6|TRBV27
ASTLLGGAGANVLT